Reported below is one T cell receptor (beta chain). Its antigen is not known. This sample is part of a study of cytomegalovirus exposure and HLA in healthy donors. Findings and limits, study-wide: Many donors shared some public TCRs, even though most TCR sequences were rare.

After removal of 3 bases from V and 3 bases from J, the junction contained 4 bases not matched to a gene. The CDR3 sequence is 14 residues long. Germline lookup yields CDR1 LNHNV and CDR2 YYDKDF (reference sequence). The assay was immunoSEQ multiplex PCR, and TCRdb's table has in-frame clones only and misses some. The sample lists approximately 88,000 clones, 95% to 97% seen once, with 1.3% in the top ten. The sample comprised PBMCs. The sequence was obtained from a woman under 30 in good health and CMV-seronegative. The chain joins TRBV15 to TRBJ2-5, with 7 bases matching TRBD2. The CDR3 sequence is CATSRDLAEETQYF. As DNA, the CDR3 is TGTGCCACCAGCAGGGACCTAGCGGAAGAGACCCAGTACTTC.